This is a list of T cell receptor beta chains from one sample in a study of shared clonotypes between healthy human individuals. Clones were sequenced by immunoSEQ multiplex PCR, and TCRdb holds only the in-frame ones, with some missing. The data show some 2,100,000 clones, with approximately 94% seen just once and roughly 0.13% held by the top ten. Sequenced: naive CD4+ T cells sorted from blood. Receptor source: a young man in good health. Each CDR3 is given with its conserved first and last residue. D genes are given only for firm matches.

CDR3aa: CASSLGGGNSPLHF
CDR3nt: TGTGCCAGCAGCTTAGGGGGGGGGAATTCACCCCTCCACTTT
d_gene: .
v_gene: TRBV7-2
j_gene: TRBJ1-6

CDR3aa: CAISESTSGTGELFF
CDR3nt: TGTGCCATCAGTGAATCGACTAGCGGCACCGGGGAGCTGTTTTTT
d_gene: TRBD2
v_gene: TRBV10-3
j_gene: TRBJ2-2

CDR3aa: CASSSTGTTQYF
CDR3nt: TGTGCCAGCAGCTCCACAGGGACCACGCAGTATTTT
d_gene: .
v_gene: TRBV7-6
j_gene: TRBJ2-3

CDR3aa: CASSQLGDTQYF
CDR3nt: TGCGCCAGCAGCCAATTGGGAGATACGCAGTATTTT
d_gene: .
v_gene: TRBV4-3
j_gene: TRBJ2-3

CDR3aa: CASSYSGAYGYTF
CDR3nt: TGTGCCAGCAGTTACTCGGGAGCCTATGGCTACACCTTC
d_gene: .
v_gene: TRBV6-5
j_gene: TRBJ1-2

CDR3aa: CASSQQGLGNQPQHF
CDR3nt: TGTGCCAGCAGTCAACAGGGGTTGGGCAATCAGCCCCAGCATTTT
d_gene: TRBD1
v_gene: TRBV6-5
j_gene: TRBJ1-5

CDR3aa: CASSSRGGGNTGELFF
CDR3nt: TGTGCCAGCAGTTCCAGAGGAGGGGGTAACACCGGGGAGCTGTTTTTT
d_gene: .
v_gene: TRBV6-5
j_gene: TRBJ2-2

CDR3aa: CASSGKRAQETQYF
CDR3nt: TGTGCCAGCAGTGGTAAGCGGGCTCAAGAGACCCAGTACTTC
d_gene: .
v_gene: TRBV2
j_gene: TRBJ2-5

CDR3aa: CASSRGQQSSYEQYF
CDR3nt: TGTGCCAGCAGCCGAGGACAGCAGAGCTCCTACGAGCAGTACTTC
d_gene: .
v_gene: TRBV11-3
j_gene: TRBJ2-7

CDR3aa: CATSRENSWETQYF
CDR3nt: TGTGCCACCAGCAGAGAGAACAGTTGGGAGACCCAGTACTTC
d_gene: .
v_gene: TRBV15
j_gene: TRBJ2-5

CDR3aa: CASSLRGQGEAFF
CDR3nt: TGTGCCAGCAGCCTCAGGGGGCAGGGTGAAGCTTTCTTT
d_gene: TRBD1
v_gene: TRBV7-3
j_gene: TRBJ1-1

CDR3aa: CASSPRTSGPQRDTQYF
CDR3nt: TGTGCCAGCAGTCCACGGACTAGCGGTCCTCAGAGGGATACGCAGTATTTT
d_gene: TRBD2
v_gene: TRBV27
j_gene: TRBJ2-3

CDR3aa: CASSANQGANTEAFF
CDR3nt: TGTGCCAGCTCAGCGAACCAGGGGGCAAACACTGAAGCTTTCTTT
d_gene: TRBD1
v_gene: TRBV18
j_gene: TRBJ1-1

CDR3aa: CASSQDPGAGGANVLTF
CDR3nt: TGCGCCAGCAGCCAAGATCCGGGGGCGGGTGGGGCCAACGTCCTGACTTTC
d_gene: .
v_gene: TRBV4-1
j_gene: TRBJ2-6

CDR3aa: CASSQFWGAYTEAFF
CDR3nt: TGCGCCAGCAGCCAATTCTGGGGTGCGTATACTGAAGCTTTCTTT
d_gene: .
v_gene: TRBV4-3
j_gene: TRBJ1-1

CDR3aa: CASSPGGTGSYEQYF
CDR3nt: TGTGCCAGCTCACCAGGTGGGACAGGGTCCTACGAGCAGTACTTC
d_gene: TRBD1
v_gene: TRBV18
j_gene: TRBJ2-7

CDR3aa: CASSGGREYEQYF
CDR3nt: TGTGCCAGCAGTGGCGGGAGGGAGTACGAGCAGTACTTC
d_gene: TRBD2
v_gene: TRBV2
j_gene: TRBJ2-7